Reported below is one TCR beta chain. These data are taken from a study of naive and memory T cell subsets. The beta constant-region primer was an equimolar mix of two oligonucleotides covering TRBC1 and TRBC2. Ligated cDNA was amplified by four rounds of PCR with nested alpha and beta constant-region primers and SP2. From the UMI-ligation and nested PCR reads, TCRdb called clonotypes with MiXCR, one entry per CDR3 protein. The sample shows 85,000 or so distinct CDR3 sequences, over 9% of them seen only once. Looked up from germline, CDR1 is MNHEY and CDR2 is SMNVEV (reference sequence). The CDR3 extends over 16 amino acids. Trimming removed 5 bases from V and 7 bases from J, with 24 bases in between.

This receptor was obtained from a human donor in good health. The genes are TRBV27 and TRBJ2-7; tentatively, D is TRBD1 or TRBD2 (7 bases each). Sequencing was carried out using naive CD8+ T cells from blood. CDR3 coding DNA: TGTGCCAGCAGTCCTAGGGGGCCTAGCGGCCTGGGTGAGCAGTACTTC. This sequence encodes CASSPRGPSGLGEQYF.